The 15 T cell receptor beta chains in this list originate from one sample, sequenced in a study of radiotherapy plus CTLA-4 blockade in lung cancer. Here immunoSEQ multiplex PCR was the method, and the copy in TCRdb shows in-frame clones only, minus some. The sample lists just over 60,000 clones; roughly 80% were seen once. The sequencing here drew on peripheral blood, taken from a patient treated with radiotherapy plus ipilimumab. Source of these receptors: a human donor with non-small cell lung cancer who had a complete response to radiotherapy plus ipilimumab.

The J gene is TRBJ2-3, the V gene TRBV9; D unresolved. Germline V CDR1 and CDR2: SGDLS, YYNGEE. V was pared by 4 bases and J by 5 bases, with 8 bases between. The CDR3 covers 12 residues. CDR3 in DNA: TGTGCCAGCAGCTCTACCCAAGATACGCAGTATTTT. Its translation: CASSSTQDTQYF.

This clone turned up a few times. The chain combines TRBV5-4 with TRBJ1-2, with 7 bases aligning to TRBD1. There are 14 residues in the CDR3. The germline V gene encodes CDR1 SGHNT and CDR2 YYREEE (reference sequence). J was trimmed by 2 bases and V by 1 base; bases with no gene match: 2. CDR3 region: CASSLQGVNYGYTF. Here the CDR3 DNA reads TGTGCCAGCAGCTTGCAGGGGGTGAACTATGGCTACACCTTC.

The chain joins TRBV9 to TRBJ2-1; D is unresolved. CDR3 length: 15 residues. Trimming took 2 bases from V and 3 from J, leaving 12 bases between them. CDR1 is SGDLS, CDR2 YYNGEE, per germline. The CDR3 protein is CASSVGVAVYNEQFF. CDR3 coding DNA: TGTGCCAGCAGCGTCGGTGTCGCCGTCTACAATGAGCAGTTCTTC.

The J gene is TRBJ2-1, the V gene TRBV6-5; 9 nucleotides agree with TRBD1. Losses at the gene ends were 6 bases for V and 6 bases for J; bases not matched to a gene: 9. The CDR3 is 15 amino acids. Germline CDR1 is MNHEY and CDR2 is SVGAGI. This CDR3 is CASSLGTGGFNEQFF. The CDR3 region has the DNA TGTGCCAGCAGCCTCGGCACAGGGGGCTTCAATGAGCAGTTCTTC.

This rearrangement joins TRBV5-8 to TRBJ2-2, with TRBD2 matching 8 bases. Germline lookup yields CDR1 SGHTS and CDR2 YDEGEE. The CDR3 runs 15 residues. V was pared by 4 bases and J by 4 bases, with 6 bases of the junction left unmatched. CDR3 protein: CASSRAGGSTGELFF. The CDR3, as DNA: TGTGCCAGCAGCCGCGCGGGGGGCAGCACCGGGGAGCTGTTTTTT.

CDR3: CASGLFTFGTGVSSGNTIYF. As DNA, the CDR3 is TGTGCTAGTGGTTTGTTTACATTCGGGACAGGGGTTAGCTCTGGAAACACCATATATTTT. V gene TRBV12-5 combines with J gene TRBJ1-3; the match to TRBD1 covers 10 bases. V shed 2 bases, J shed 0 bases, and the junction held 13 bases outside the gene matches. CDR1 is LGHNT, CDR2 FRNRAP, per germline. The CDR3 spans 20 residues.

This chain joins TRBV5-1 and TRBJ2-5, with D perhaps matching TRBD1 or TRBD2 (5 bases each). CDR3 length: 16 residues. V was pared by 0 bases and J by 2 bases, with 14 bases between. CDR1 is SGHRS and CDR2 is YFSETQ in the germline V gene. This CDR3 is CASSLAGAPSQETQYF. The CDR3, as DNA: TGCGCCAGCAGCTTGGCCGGGGCGCCCAGTCAAGAGACCCAGTACTTC.

The V and J genes are TRBV7-2 and TRBJ1-2; D possibly corresponds to TRBD1 (6 bases). The germline gives CDR1 SGHTA, CDR2 FQGNSA. The CDR3 contains 16 residues. The germline V and J ends were trimmed by 5 bases and 7 bases, with 23 bases remaining between them. CDR3 loop: CASSPDSGGVEGGYTF. In nucleotides, the CDR3 is TGTGCCAGCAGCCCCGACTCGGGGGGCGTTGAAGGTGGCTACACCTTC.

This clone was observed a single time. The chain couples TRBV9 to TRBJ2-1, with unresolved D. This CDR3 contains 12 residues. The germline V and J ends were trimmed by 4 bases and 8 bases, with 10 bases remaining between them. In germline, CDR1 is SGDLS, CDR2 YYNGEE. The CDR3 nucleotides are TGTGCCAGCAGCCCCCTTGGTGATGAGCAGTTCTTC. It translates to CASSPLGDEQFF.

The CDR3 loop reads CASSEYGTNGAYEQYV. CDR3 bases: TGCGCCAGCAGTGAGTACGGGACCAACGGCGCCTACGAGCAGTACGTC. The V call is TRBV10-1, the J call TRBJ2-7; the D call may be TRBD1 or TRBD2 (5 bases each). The CDR3 consists of 16 residues. CDR1 is WNHNN and CDR2 is SYGVQD in the germline V gene (reference sequence). V lost 1 base and J 2 bases, leaving 15 bases between the germline ends.

The gene calls are TRBV12-5 and TRBJ1-1; D is unresolved. The V end lost 7 bases, the J end lost 8 bases, and 14 bases lay between the germline ends. This CDR3 has 12 amino acids. Germline V gene sequence: CDR1 LGHNT, CDR2 FRNRAP. The CDR3: CASALGWSEAFF. CDR3 DNA sequence: TGTGCTAGTGCTCTCGGGTGGTCAGAAGCTTTCTTT. Full variable domain (rest looked up from reference TRBV12-5 and TRBJ1-1): DARVTQTPRHKVTEMGQEVTMRCQPILGHNTVFWYRQTMMQGLELLAYFRNRAPLDDSGMPKDRFSAEMPDATLATLKIQPSEPRDSAVYFCASALGWSEAFFGQGTRLTVV.

The chain combines TRBV4-1 with TRBJ2-1; 7 bases match TRBD2. Germline V gene sequence: CDR1 MGHRA, CDR2 YSYEKL. The CDR3 spans 15 residues. The V and J ends lost 3 bases and 9 bases, in that order; junction bases with no gene match: 11. DNA for the CDR3: TGCGCCAGCAGCCAGCCAGGCGGGAGAATTCCTGAGCAGTTCTTC. This codes for CASSQPGGRIPEQFF.

A note on this clone: Relative to the germline gene, one junction end is altered; a read error may explain this. Within the sample, other DNA sequences also encode this same CDR3. The V and J genes are TRBV30 and TRBJ1-1, with no clear D. The CDR3 is 13 amino acids. Germline V gene sequence: CDR1 GTSNPN, CDR2 SVGIG (reference sequence). CDR3: CASKTERVAEAFF. The CDR3 bases are TGTGCCTCGAAAACGGAACGGGTAGCTGAAGCGTTCTTT. Looking up the rest from reference TRBV30 and TRBJ1-1 gives the full variable domain: SQTIHQWPATLVQPVGSPLSLECTVEGTSNPNLYWYRQAAGRGLQLLFYSVGIGQISSEVPQNLSASRPQDRQFILSSKKLLLSDSGFYLCASKTERVAEAFFGQGTRLTVV.

The chain recombines TRBV5-1 with TRBJ1-1, with D hard to call. The CDR3 is 13 residues long. Germline V lookup: CDR1 SGHRS, CDR2 YFSETQ. V shed 1 base and J shed 0 bases, with 4 bases lying between them. CDR3 in DNA: TGCGCCAGCAGCTTGCAGATGAACACTGAAGCTTTCTTT. Amino acid sequence: CASSLQMNTEAFF.

The rearrangement joins TRBV10-3 to TRBJ2-1; D might be TRBD2 (6 bases). The CDR3 runs to 15 residues. CDR1 and CDR2 from the germline V gene are ENHRY and SYGVKD. V lost 7 bases and J lost 4, with 17 bases in between. CDR3 sequence (DNA): TGTGCCATCATTTCTAGGACTACTTCGTACAATGAGCAGTTCTTC. Translation gives CAIISRTTSYNEQFF.